The 13 T cell receptor beta chains reported below all come from one sample, sequenced in a study of T-cell memory formation after mild COVID-19. From the 5' RACE reads, TCRdb called clonotypes with MiXCR, one entry per CDR3 protein. The sample yields about 290,000 distinct CDR3 sequences, roughly 15% seen once. The material sequenced was PBMCs or a T cell subset sorted from them (not recorded which). These receptors were collected from a man aged 18 to 30 who had mild COVID-19 (a few samples of this study predate the infection). Cell type and time point are not known.

This clonotype appeared a few times. The chain links TRBV12-3 or TRBV12-4 to TRBJ2-1; maybe TRBD1 (6 bases). The ends were cut back, 2 bases at V and 10 bases at J, with 12 bases in the middle. The CDR3 has 13 amino acids. The DNA of the CDR3 is TGTGCCAGCAGTTTACAGGGGTTGGGGGAGCAGTTCTTC. This translates into CASSLQGLGEQFF.

This chain links TRBV25-1 with TRBJ2-2; D is undetermined. Trimming took 7 bases from V and 5 from J, leaving 5 bases between them. The CDR3 runs to 11 residues. CDR1 MGHDK and CDR2 SYGVNS come from the germline V gene. The CDR3, as DNA: TGTGCCAGCAAGGAAACCGGGGAGCTGTTTTTT. It encodes CASKETGELFF.

This clonotype was detected ten times or more. The V and J genes are TRBV7-3 and TRBJ2-5, with 10 bases matching TRBD1. Germline trimming cut 5 bases from V and 2 bases from J; bases unmatched to any gene: 8. Germline V gives CDR1 SGHTA, CDR2 FQGTGA. This CDR3 spans 16 amino acids. This CDR3 reads CASSPSWDRGQETQYF. For the CDR3, the DNA is TGTGCCAGCAGCCCGAGCTGGGACAGGGGACAAGAGACCCAGTACTTC.

The rearrangement links TRBV7-2 to TRBJ2-5; the match to TRBD2 covers 11 bases. This CDR3 has 15 amino acids. CDR1 SGHTA and CDR2 FQGNSA come from the germline V gene. Unmatched junction bases numbered 6, after V lost 4 bases and J lost 5 bases. The CDR3 loop is CASSSGLAVAETQYF. CDR3 nucleotide sequence: TGTGCCAGCAGCTCGGGACTAGCGGTAGCGGAGACCCAGTACTTC.

Only a few counts were recorded for this clonotype. This chain links TRBV5-4 with TRBJ1-1; TRBD1 matches 8 bases. CDR3 length: 15 amino acids. From germline, CDR1 is SGHNT and CDR2 YYREEE (reference sequence). The V and J ends lost 3 bases and 1 base, in that order; junction bases with no gene match: 5. The CDR3 spells CASSSADRGNTEAFF. The CDR3 nucleotides are TGTGCCAGCAGCTCCGCTGACAGGGGGAACACTGAAGCTTTCTTT.

The rearrangement links TRBV30 to TRBJ2-7; maybe TRBD1 (6 bases). The CDR3 consists of 12 residues. Germline-derived CDR1 and CDR2 are GTSNPN and SVGIG (reference sequence). V was cut by 5 bases and J by 6 bases, with 14 bases left in between. CDR3 nucleotide sequence: TGTGCCTGGGGGGACACCCGGGGCGAGCAGTACTTC. Translation: CAWGDTRGEQYF.

The rearrangement joins TRBV24-1 to TRBJ1-5; D not resolved. V lost 6 bases, J lost 6 bases, and 8 bases lay in between. The germline gives CDR1 KGHDR, CDR2 SFDVKD. CDR3 length: 12 residues. The CDR3 loop is CATSTGSQPQHF. The CDR3 DNA reads TGTGCCACCAGTACGGGAAGTCAGCCCCAGCATTTT.

There are a few counts of this clonotype. This rearrangement joins TRBV6-5 to TRBJ2-7; 8 nucleotides align to TRBD2. Unmatched junction bases numbered 4, after V lost 0 bases and J lost 3 bases. CDR1 and CDR2 (germline): MNHEY, SVGAGI. CDR3 size: 15 residues. The DNA of the CDR3 is TGTGCCAGCAGTTACTCATCAGCGGGGGTCTACGAGCAGTACGTC. Amino acid sequence: CASSYSSAGVYEQYV.

This chain links TRBV14 with TRBJ2-1; possibly TRBD2 for D (5 bases). V was trimmed by 1 base and J by 3 bases, leaving 13 bases between them. There are 16 residues in the CDR3. Germline V gene data show CDR1 as SGHDN and CDR2 as FVKESK. CDR3 coding DNA: TGTGCCAGCAGCCAAGTGGCAGGACTGTACTACAATGAGCAGTTCTTC. This gives the protein CASSQVAGLYYNEQFF.

This clonotype was seen a handful of times. The chain links TRBV9 to TRBJ2-7; 8 bases are a match to TRBD2. The CDR3 sequence is 15 residues long. J gave up 4 bases and V 6 bases, and 12 bases lay outside the gene matches. Germline CDR1 SGDLS, CDR2 YYNGEE. CDR3 nucleotide sequence: TGTGCCAGCAACCCGAACGGGGGGGATGGGTACGAGCAGTACTTC. Translating it yields CASNPNGGDGYEQYF. The variable domain in full, completed from reference TRBV9 and TRBJ2-7, reads DSGVTQTPKHLITATGQRVTLRCSPRSGDLSVYWYQQSLDQGLQFLIQYYNGEERAKGNILERFSAQQFPDLHSELNLSSLELGDSALYFCASNPNGGDGYEQYFGPGTRLTVT.

This clonotype was detected a few times. This chain joins TRBV5-1 and TRBJ2-3; D is undetermined. Germline loops: CDR1 SGHRS, CDR2 YFSETQ. This CDR3 contains 17 residues. V was clipped by 2 bases and J by 2 bases, with 18 bases between them. The CDR3 sequence is CASSFRPSPLNTDTQYF. CDR3 nucleotide sequence: TGCGCCAGCAGCTTCCGCCCGAGTCCCCTAAACACAGATACGCAGTATTTT. Full variable domain (rest looked up from reference TRBV5-1 and TRBJ2-3): KAGVTQTPRYLIKTRGQQVTLSCSPISGHRSVSWYQQTPGQGLQFLFEYFSETQRNKGNFPGRFSGRQFSNSRSEMNVSTLELGDSALYLCASSFRPSPLNTDTQYFGPGTRLTVL.

The J gene is TRBJ2-5, the V gene TRBV20-1; possibly TRBD2 for D (7 bases). Trimming stripped 5 bases from V and 4 bases from J, with 14 bases between. This CDR3 is 13 amino acids long. Per the germline V gene, CDR1 is DFQATT and CDR2 is SNEGSKA (reference sequence). The CDR3 DNA follows: TGCAGTGCTCCCCCGGGGGGCCGAGAGACCCAGTACTTC. It yields the protein CSAPPGGRETQYF.

This clonotype was recorded many times. V usage is TRBV5-1 and J usage is TRBJ2-5; weak D call: TRBD2 (5 bases). Trimming stripped 4 bases from V and 4 bases from J, with 11 bases between. The CDR3 runs 13 residues. The V gene's germline CDR1 is SGHRS and CDR2 YFSETQ. The CDR3 here is CASSPVEVETQYF. In nucleotides, the CDR3 is TGCGCCAGCAGCCCCGTGGAGGTAGAGACCCAGTACTTC. Complete variable domain (other parts from reference TRBV5-1 and TRBJ2-5): KAGVTQTPRYLIKTRGQQVTLSCSPISGHRSVSWYQQTPGQGLQFLFEYFSETQRNKGNFPGRFSGRQFSNSRSEMNVSTLELGDSALYLCASSPVEVETQYFGPGTRLLVL.